This T cell receptor beta chain stems from a study of blood T cell repertoires in COVID-19. Libraries were prepared by immunoSEQ multiplex PCR; TCRdb keeps only in-frame clonotypes and omits some of them. Altogether about 58,000 clones are present, about 88% being singletons, with the ten largest covering 13% to 15%. V gave up 5 bases and J gave up 2 bases, with 12 bases separating them. Germline values: CDR1 MNHEY, CDR2 SVGAGI. The length of the CDR3 is 14 residues. Specimen: peripheral blood. V is TRBV6-5 and J is TRBJ1-2; D might be TRBD1 (6 bases). The TCR comes from a woman in her sixties with active COVID-19. Here the CDR3 DNA reads TGTGCCAGCAGTAAAACAGGGTGGAACTATGGCTACACCTTC. Amino acid sequence: CASSKTGWNYGYTF.